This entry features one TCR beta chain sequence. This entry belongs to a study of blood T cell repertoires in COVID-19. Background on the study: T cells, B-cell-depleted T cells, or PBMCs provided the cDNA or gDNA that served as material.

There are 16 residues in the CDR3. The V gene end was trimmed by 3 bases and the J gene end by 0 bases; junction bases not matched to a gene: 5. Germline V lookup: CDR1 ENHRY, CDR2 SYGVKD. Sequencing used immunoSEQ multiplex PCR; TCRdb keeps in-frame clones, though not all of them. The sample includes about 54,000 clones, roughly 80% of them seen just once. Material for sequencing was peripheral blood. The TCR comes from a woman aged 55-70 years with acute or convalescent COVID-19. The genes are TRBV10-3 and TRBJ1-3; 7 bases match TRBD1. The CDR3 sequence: CAISDQQGYSGNTIYF. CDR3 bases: TGTGCCATCAGTGATCAACAGGGGTACTCTGGAAACACCATATATTTT.